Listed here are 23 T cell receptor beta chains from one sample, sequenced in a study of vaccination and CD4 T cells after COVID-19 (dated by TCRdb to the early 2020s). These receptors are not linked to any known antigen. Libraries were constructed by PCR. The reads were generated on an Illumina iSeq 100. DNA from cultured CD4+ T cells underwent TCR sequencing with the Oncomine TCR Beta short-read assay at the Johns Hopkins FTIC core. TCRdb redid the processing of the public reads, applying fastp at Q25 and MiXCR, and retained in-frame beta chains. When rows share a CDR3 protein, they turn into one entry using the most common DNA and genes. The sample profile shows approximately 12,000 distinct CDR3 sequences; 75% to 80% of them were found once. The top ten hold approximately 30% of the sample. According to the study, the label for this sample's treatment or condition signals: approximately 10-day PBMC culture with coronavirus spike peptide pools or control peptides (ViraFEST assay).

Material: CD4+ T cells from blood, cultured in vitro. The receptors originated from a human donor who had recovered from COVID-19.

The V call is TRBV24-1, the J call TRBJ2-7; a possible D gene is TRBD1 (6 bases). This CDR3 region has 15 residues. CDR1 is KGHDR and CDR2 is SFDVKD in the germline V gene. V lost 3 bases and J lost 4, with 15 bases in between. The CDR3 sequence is CATSDTSRDTYEQYF. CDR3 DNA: TGTGCCACCAGTGATACAAGCCGGGACACTTACGAGCAGTACTTC.

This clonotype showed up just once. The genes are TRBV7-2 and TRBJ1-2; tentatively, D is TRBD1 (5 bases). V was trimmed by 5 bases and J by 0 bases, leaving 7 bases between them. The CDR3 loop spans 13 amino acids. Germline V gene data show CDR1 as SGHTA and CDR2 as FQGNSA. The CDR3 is CASSQQANYGYTF. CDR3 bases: TGTGCCAGCAGCCAACAGGCTAACTATGGCTACACCTTC.

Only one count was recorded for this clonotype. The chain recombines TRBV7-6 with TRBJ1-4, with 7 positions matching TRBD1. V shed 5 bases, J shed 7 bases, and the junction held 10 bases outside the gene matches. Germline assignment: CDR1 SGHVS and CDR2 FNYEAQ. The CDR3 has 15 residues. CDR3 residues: CASSPFTGEGEKLFF. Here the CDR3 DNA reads TGTGCCAGCAGCCCCTTCACAGGGGAAGGTGAAAAACTGTTTTTT. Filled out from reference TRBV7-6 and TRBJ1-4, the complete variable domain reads GAGVSQSPRYKVTKRGQDVALRCDPISGHVSLYWYRQALGQGPEFLTYFNYEAQQDKSGLPNDRFSAERPEGSISTLTIQRTEQRDSAMYRCASSPFTGEGEKLFFGSGTQLSVL.

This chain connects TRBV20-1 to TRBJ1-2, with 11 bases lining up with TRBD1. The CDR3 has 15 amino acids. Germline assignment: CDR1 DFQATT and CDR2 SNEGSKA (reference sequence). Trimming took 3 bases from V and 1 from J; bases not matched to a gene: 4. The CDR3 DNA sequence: TGCAGTGCTAGGGACAGGGGGCAGATTAACTATGGCTACACCTTC. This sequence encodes CSARDRGQINYGYTF.

The CDR3 nucleotides read TGCAGTGCTAGAGACTCCGAAGAGCAGTTCTTC. Residues: CSARDSEEQFF. The gene calls are TRBV20-1 and TRBJ2-1; D call uncertain. The V gene's germline CDR1 is DFQATT and CDR2 SNEGSKA (reference sequence). The CDR3 consists of 11 residues. Trimming removed 0 bases at V and 10 bases at J, with 7 bases between.

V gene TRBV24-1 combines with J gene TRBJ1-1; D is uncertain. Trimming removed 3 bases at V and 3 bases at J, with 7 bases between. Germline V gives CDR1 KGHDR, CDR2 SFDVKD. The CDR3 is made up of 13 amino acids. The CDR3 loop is CATSDGPYTEAFF. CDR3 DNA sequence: TGTGCCACCAGTGATGGGCCCTACACTGAAGCTTTCTTT.

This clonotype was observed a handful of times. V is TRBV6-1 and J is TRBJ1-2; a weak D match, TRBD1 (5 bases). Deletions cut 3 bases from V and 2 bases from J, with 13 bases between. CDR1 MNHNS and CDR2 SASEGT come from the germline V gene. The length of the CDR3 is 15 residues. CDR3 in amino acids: CASSEPGRTNYGYTF. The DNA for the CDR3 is TGTGCCAGCAGTGAGCCGGGACGCACCAACTATGGCTACACCTTC.

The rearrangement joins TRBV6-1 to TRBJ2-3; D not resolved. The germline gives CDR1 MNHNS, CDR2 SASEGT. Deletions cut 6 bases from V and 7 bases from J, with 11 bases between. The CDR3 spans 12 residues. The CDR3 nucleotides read TGTGCCAGCAGGCCTCGACATTATACGCAGTATTTT. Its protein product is CASRPRHYTQYF.

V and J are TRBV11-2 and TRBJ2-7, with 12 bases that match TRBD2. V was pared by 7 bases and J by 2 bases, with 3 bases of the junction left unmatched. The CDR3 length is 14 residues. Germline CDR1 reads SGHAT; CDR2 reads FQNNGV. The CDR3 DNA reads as TGTGCCAGCATTCGACTAGCGGGAGCCTACGAGCAGTACTTC. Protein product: CASIRLAGAYEQYF.

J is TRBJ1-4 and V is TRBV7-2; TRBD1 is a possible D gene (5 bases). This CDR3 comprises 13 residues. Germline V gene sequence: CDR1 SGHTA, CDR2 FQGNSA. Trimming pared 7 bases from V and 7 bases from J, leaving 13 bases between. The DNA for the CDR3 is TGTGCCAGCACCCCGGGGGGGGGTGAAAAACTGTTTTTT. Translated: CASTPGGGEKLFF.

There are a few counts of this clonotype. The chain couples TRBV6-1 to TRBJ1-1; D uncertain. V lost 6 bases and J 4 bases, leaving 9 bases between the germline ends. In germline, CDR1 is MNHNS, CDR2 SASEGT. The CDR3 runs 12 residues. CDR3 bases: TGTGCCAGCAGACCCGATGGCACTGAAGCTTTCTTT. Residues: CASRPDGTEAFF.

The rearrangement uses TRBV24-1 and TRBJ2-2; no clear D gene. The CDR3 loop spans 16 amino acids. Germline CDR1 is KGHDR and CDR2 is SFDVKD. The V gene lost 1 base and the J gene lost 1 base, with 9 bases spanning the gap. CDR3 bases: TGTGCCACCAGTGATTTCGAGCGAATGAACACCGGGGAGCTGTTTTTT. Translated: CATSDFERMNTGELFF.

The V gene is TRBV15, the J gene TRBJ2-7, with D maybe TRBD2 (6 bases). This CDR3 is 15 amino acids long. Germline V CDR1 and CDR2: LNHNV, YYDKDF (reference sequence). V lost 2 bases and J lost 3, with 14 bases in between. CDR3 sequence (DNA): TGTGCCACCAGCAGACCGGGACTTCCCCTCTACGAGCAGTACTTC. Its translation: CATSRPGLPLYEQYF.

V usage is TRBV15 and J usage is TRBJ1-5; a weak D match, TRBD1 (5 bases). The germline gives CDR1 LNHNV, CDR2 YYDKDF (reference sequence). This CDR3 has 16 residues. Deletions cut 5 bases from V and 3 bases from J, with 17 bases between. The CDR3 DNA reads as TGTGCCACCAGCGATTGGGGGGGAGGCCCCAATCAGCCCCAGCATTTT. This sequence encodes CATSDWGGGPNQPQHF.

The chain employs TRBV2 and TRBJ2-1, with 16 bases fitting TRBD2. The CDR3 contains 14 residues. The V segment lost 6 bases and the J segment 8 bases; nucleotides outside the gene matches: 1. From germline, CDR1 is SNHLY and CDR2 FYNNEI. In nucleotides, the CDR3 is TGTGCCAGCAGGGGGACTAGCGGGAGGGATGAGCAGTTCTTC. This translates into CASRGTSGRDEQFF.

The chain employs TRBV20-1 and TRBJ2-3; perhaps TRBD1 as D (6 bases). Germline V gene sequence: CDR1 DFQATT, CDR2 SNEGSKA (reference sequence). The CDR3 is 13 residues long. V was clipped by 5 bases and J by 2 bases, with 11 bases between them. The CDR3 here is CSAGRTDTDTQYF. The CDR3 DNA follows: TGCAGTGCTGGTCGGACAGACACAGATACGCAGTATTTT.

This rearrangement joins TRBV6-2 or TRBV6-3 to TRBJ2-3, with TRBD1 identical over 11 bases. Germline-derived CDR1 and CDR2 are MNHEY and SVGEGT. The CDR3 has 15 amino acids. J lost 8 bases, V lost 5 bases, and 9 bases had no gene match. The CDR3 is CASSRLGQGAITQYF. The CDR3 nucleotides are TGTGCCAGCAGTAGACTAGGACAGGGGGCTATTACGCAGTATTTT.

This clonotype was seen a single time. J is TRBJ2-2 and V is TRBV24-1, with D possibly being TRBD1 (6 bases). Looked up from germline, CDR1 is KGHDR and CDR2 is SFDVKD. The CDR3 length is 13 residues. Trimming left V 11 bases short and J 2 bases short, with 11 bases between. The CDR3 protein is CASRDINTGELFF. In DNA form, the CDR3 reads TGTGCCAGCCGGGACATTAACACCGGGGAGCTGTTTTTT.

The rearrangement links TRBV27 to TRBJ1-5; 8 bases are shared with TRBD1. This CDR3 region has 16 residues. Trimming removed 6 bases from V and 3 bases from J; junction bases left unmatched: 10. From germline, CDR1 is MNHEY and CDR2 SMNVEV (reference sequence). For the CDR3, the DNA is TGTGCCAGCAGCGCCAAGACAGGGGTGACCAATCAGCCCCAGCATTTT. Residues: CASSAKTGVTNQPQHF.

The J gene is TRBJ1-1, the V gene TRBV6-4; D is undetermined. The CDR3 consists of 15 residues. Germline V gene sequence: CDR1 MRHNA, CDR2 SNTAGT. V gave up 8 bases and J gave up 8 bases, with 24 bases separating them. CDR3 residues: CASSPGPAVNREAFF. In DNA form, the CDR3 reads TGTGCCAGCTCTCCAGGCCCCGCTGTTAATCGGGAAGCTTTCTTT.

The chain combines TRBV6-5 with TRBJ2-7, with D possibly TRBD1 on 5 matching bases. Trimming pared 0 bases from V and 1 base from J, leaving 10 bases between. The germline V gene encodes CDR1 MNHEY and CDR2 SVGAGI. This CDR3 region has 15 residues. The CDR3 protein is CASSYSDSSSYEQYF. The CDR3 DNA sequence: TGTGCCAGCAGTTACTCCGACAGCTCATCCTACGAGCAGTACTTC.

The chain's CDR3 is CATSERTSGRSTDTQYF. The CDR3 coding sequence is TGTGCCACCAGTGAACGGACTAGCGGGAGGAGCACAGATACGCAGTATTTT. The rearrangement joins TRBV24-1 to TRBJ2-3; 14 positions match TRBD2. Germline V gene lookup returns CDR1 KGHDR and CDR2 SFDVKD. The CDR3 is made up of 17 amino acids. J was trimmed by 0 bases and V by 4 bases; bases with no gene match: 2.

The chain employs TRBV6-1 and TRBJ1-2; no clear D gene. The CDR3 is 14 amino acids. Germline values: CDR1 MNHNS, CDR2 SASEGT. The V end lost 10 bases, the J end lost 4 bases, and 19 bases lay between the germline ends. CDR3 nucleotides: TGTGCCACCTCCCGGCAGGTAACTTCCTATGGCTACACCTTC. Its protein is CATSRQVTSYGYTF.